What follows is one TCR beta chain and its context. There are many counts of this clonotype. What antigen it recognizes has not been identified. No much larger clone exists at a distance of one base, and base qualities are not known. These data come from a study of regulatory T cells in long-lasting Graves disease (dated by TCRdb to 2020 to 2023). Context from the whole study: Persistent Graves' disease meant more than 5 years of antithyroid drug treatment with TSH receptor autoantibodies that stayed positive. Patients with persistent Graves' disease were compared with patients with newly diagnosed Graves' disease using TCR sequencing and RNA sequencing of peripheral blood. The study was conducted in China and was registered as a clinical trial. TCR sequencing covered 13 persistent and roughly 20 newly diagnosed Graves' disease patients, around 33 samples in total. On average, persistent Graves' disease patients in the clinical cohort had been on antithyroid drugs for around 9.5 years.

This specimen's time point label, per the study, means: persistent/refractory GD, antithyroid drugs over 5 years with positive TRAb. For both TCR sequencing and RNA sequencing, RNA was extracted from PBMCs in TRIzol. Graves' disease was diagnosed according to American Thyroid Association guidelines. The patients came from an endocrinology department in Xi'an, China. Each patient gave approximately 8.8 milliliters of peripheral blood, collected in an EDTA anticoagulant tube. PBMCs were isolated by Ficoll Paque Plus density gradient separation without further T cell sorting. An Agilent 2100 Bioanalyzer and agarose gel were used to check RNA quality, and a NanoDrop 2000 was used to measure RNA concentration. Library preparation used multiplex PCR. Sequenced on an Illumina HiSeq 4000. To build TCR beta libraries, CDR3 regions were amplified by Arm-PCR using iRepertoire HTBI primers. Gel purification was performed on PCR products prior to sequencing. In the authors' own workflow: Across samples, roughly 60 TRBV and 13 to 15 TRBJ segments were identified and used for gene usage analysis of CDR3 amino acid clonotypes. Filtered high-quality paired reads were merged into contigs using COPE and FqMerger. BLAST was used to align contigs to IMGT TRBV, TRBD and TRBJ reference genes, with CDR3 defined following IMGT. Any clonotype with a frequency above 0.1% was classified as a highly expanded clone. Shannon entropy served as the measure of repertoire diversity, while the Gini coefficient captured V-J evenness. A clonotype found in more than one individual was treated as public. TCRdb trimmed public reads at Q25 via fastp, called clones via MiXCR and kept in-frame beta chains. Identical CDR3 protein sequences are pooled into one entry, listed with their most common genes and DNA. TCRdb assigned the V and J calls; the authors' analysis was not used. The sample records 350,000 to 450,000 distinct CDR3 sequences, 23% of which are singletons. Around 30% of the sample belongs to the ten largest clones.

Study-wide conclusions, independent of this receptor: The authors acknowledged the small sample size as a limitation that may reduce accuracy. Compared with newly diagnosed patients, persistent Graves' disease patients had lower TCR Shannon entropy and fewer highly expanded clones, which suggests clonal expansion. TRBV28, TRBJ1-2 and TRBJ2-5 were preferentially used in persistent disease, while TRBV20-1 and TRBJ2-1 were favored in newly diagnosed disease. More public clonotypes were shared among persistent patients (more than 2,500) than among newly diagnosed patients (roughly 1,000). Only peripheral blood was studied, because thyroid tissue, the primary lesion, was inaccessible. Only the TCR beta chain was sequenced and analyzed.

After removal of 3 bases from V and 2 bases from J, the junction retains 8 bases not matched to a gene. The CDR3 contains 15 residues, cysteine and phenylalanine counted. The read is trimmed to its CDR3 DNA, 45 bases read in frame from base 1. CDR1 and CDR2, looked up from the germline V gene (reference sequence), are DFQATT and SNEGSKA. The material was peripheral blood mononuclear cells (PBMCs), obtained when the disease was refractory, from a patient treated with antithyroid drugs. The V and J genes are TRBV20-1 and TRBJ2-7, and TRBD2 aligns with 9 junction nucleotides. The origin of this receptor is a woman aged 40-49 years with Graves disease. Donor details come from another sample of the same person, matched by shared clones. The CDR3 region: CSASPVSGGTYEQYF. Here is the DNA: TGCAGTGCTAGTCCGGTTAGCGGGGGAACCTACGAGCAGTACTTC.